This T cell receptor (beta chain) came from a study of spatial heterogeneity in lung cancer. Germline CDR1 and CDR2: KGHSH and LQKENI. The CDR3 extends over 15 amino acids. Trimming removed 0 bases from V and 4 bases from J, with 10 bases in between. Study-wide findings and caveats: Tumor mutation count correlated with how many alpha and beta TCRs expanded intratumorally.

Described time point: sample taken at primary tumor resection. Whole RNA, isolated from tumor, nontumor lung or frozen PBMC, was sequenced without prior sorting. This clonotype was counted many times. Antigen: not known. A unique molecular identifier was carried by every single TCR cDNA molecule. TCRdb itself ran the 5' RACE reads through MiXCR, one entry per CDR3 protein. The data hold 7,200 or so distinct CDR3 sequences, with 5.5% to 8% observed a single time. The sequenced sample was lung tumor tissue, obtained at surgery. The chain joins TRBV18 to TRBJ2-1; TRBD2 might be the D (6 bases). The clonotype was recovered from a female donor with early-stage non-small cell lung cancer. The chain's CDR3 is CASSPPTGAYNEQFF. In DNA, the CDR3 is TGTGCCAGCTCACCACCGACGGGAGCTTACAATGAGCAGTTCTTC.